This T cell receptor beta chain was documented in a study of T cells in Graves' hyperthyroidism and ophthalmopathy. Whole-study results and caveats: Blood also held most thyroid clonotypes expanded beyond 0.001.

Disease duration was under 3 months in the ophthalmopathy patients, who also had a Clinical Activity Score of at least 3 and a NOSPECS grade of at least 4. Extraction of PBMCs used under 13 ml of fresh peripheral blood. This clonotype was counted many times. Antigen: not known. The TCR beta CDR3 regions underwent amplification using RNA transcripts as the source. TCR CDR3 underwent first-round RT-PCR with the HTBI primer set. TCRdb independently ran MiXCR on the multiplex PCR reads; one entry per CDR3 protein. Here the sample spans fewer than 400,000 distinct CDR3 sequences, about an eighth being singletons. Germline loops: CDR1 DFQATT, CDR2 SNEGSKA (reference sequence). The CDR3 consists of 11 residues.

The sequenced material came from blood. The chain recombines TRBV20-1 with TRBJ2-7; D possibly uses TRBD1 or TRBD2 (6 bases each). This clonotype originated in a man aged 45-60 years with Graves' ophthalmopathy. CDR3 bases: TGCGGCGCGGGACAACTCTACGAGCAGTACTTC. It is translated as CGAGQLYEQYF.